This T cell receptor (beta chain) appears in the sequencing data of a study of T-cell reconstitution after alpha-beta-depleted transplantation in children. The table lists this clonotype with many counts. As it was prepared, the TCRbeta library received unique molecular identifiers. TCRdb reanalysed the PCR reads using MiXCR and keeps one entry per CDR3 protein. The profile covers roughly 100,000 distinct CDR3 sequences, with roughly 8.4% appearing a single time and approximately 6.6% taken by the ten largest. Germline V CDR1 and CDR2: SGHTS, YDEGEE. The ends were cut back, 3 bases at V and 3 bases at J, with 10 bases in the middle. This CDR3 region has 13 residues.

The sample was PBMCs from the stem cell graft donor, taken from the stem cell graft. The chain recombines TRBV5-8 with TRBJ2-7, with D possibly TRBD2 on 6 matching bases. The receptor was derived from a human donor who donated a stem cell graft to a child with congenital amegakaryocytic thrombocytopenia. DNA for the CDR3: TGTGCCAGCAGCTCGGGACTCTTCTACGAGCAGTACTTC. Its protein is CASSSGLFYEQYF.